These T cell receptor beta chains were read from a single sample in a study of blood T cells in healthy people across ages. One entry per CDR3 protein results from TCRdb running MiXCR on the 5' RACE reads. The data contain 600,000 to 1,000,000 distinct CDR3 sequences, 58% of them seen just once; the ten biggest clones take up 20% to 25%. Material for sequencing was blood. Receptors were obtained from a man between 25 and 39 years old in good health. The CDR3 runs from the conserved cysteine through the conserved F or W. Each record gives: J gene, D gene, clone size, V gene, CDR3 protein, CDR3 DNA. A D gene is named only where the DNA matches it firmly. Size is omitted from some rows. Given values are once, few, many or a class for expanded clones.

>TRBJ2-3|NA|NA|TRBV10-2
CASSITGTERYF
TGCGCCAGCAGTATCACCGGGACTGAACGGTATTTT
>TRBJ2-1|NA|NA|TRBV12-3/TRBV12-4
CASSADFSYNEQFF
TGTGCCAGCTCCGCTGACTTTTCCTACAATGAGCAGTTCTTC
>TRBJ2-1|NA|NA|TRBV4-3
CASSQGGRVKEQFF
TGCGCCAGCAGCCAAGGAGGAAGGGTTAAGGAGCAGTTCTTC
>TRBJ2-5|NA|few|TRBV12-3/TRBV12-4
CASSPSPYQETQYF
TGTGCCAGCAGCCCGTCTCCGTACCAAGAGACCCAGTACTTC
>TRBJ2-5|NA|NA|TRBV18
CASSPVPGQETQYF
TGTGCCAGCTCACCTGTCCCGGGTCAAGAGACCCAGTACTTC
>TRBJ2-3|TRBD1|NA|TRBV29-1
CSAKTGQGSPDTQYF
TGCAGTGCCAAAACGGGACAGGGAAGCCCAGATACGCAGTATTTT
>TRBJ2-7|TRBD2|many|TRBV9
CASSSSGGYEQYF
TGTGCCAGCAGCTCTAGCGGGGGTTACGAGCAGTACTTC
>TRBJ2-3|TRBD2|NA|TRBV28
CASSWSGKRRDTQYF
TGTGCCAGCAGTTGGAGCGGGAAAAGGAGAGATACGCAGTATTTT
>TRBJ1-5|NA|NA|TRBV29-1
CSVSDKKPSPQHF
TGCAGCGTCTCCGACAAGAAGCCCTCGCCCCAGCATTTT
>TRBJ2-4|TRBD1|few|TRBV5-1
CASSTGTGSLWYF
TGCGCCAGCAGCACCGGGACAGGGTCCTTGTGGTACTTC
>TRBJ1-2|TRBD1|NA|TRBV5-1
CASSWGDRNGYTF
TGCGCCAGCAGCTGGGGGGACAGAAATGGCTACACCTTC
>TRBJ2-4|NA|NA|TRBV13
CASSRPGDAIEAKNIQYF
TGTGCCAGCAGCCGACCCGGGGATGCCATAGAAGCCAAAAACATTCAGTACTTC
>TRBJ2-3|NA|NA|TRBV9
CASSAQGGTSIDTQYF
TGTGCCAGCAGCGCCCAGGGGGGAACCTCTATCGATACGCAGTATTTT
>TRBJ2-5|TRBD2|few|TRBV6-5
CASSYDTSGQETQYF
TGTGCCAGCAGTTACGACACTAGCGGCCAAGAGACCCAGTACTTC
>TRBJ2-7|TRBD1|once|TRBV6-1
CASSTGDFGYEQYF
TGTGCCAGCAGTACAGGGGATTTTGGCTACGAGCAGTACTTC
>TRBJ2-6|NA|NA|TRBV19
CASSHVSGANVLTF
TGTGCCAGTAGCCACGTTTCTGGGGCCAACGTCCTGACTTTC
>TRBJ2-3|NA|NA|TRBV24-1
CAPGPEDTQYF
TGTGCCCCCGGACCCGAAGATACGCAGTATTTT
>TRBJ2-4|NA|NA|TRBV15
CATSRDLEGSRYF
TGTGCCACCAGCAGAGATTTGGAAGGGTCTAGGTACTTC
>TRBJ2-1|TRBD2|NA|TRBV3-1
CASSRPLAGYNEQFF
TGTGCCAGCAGCCGTCCCCTAGCGGGGTACAATGAGCAGTTCTTC
>TRBJ2-5|NA|NA|TRBV9
CASSAIKNIAETQYF
TGTGCCAGCAGCGCAATAAAAAACATCGCGGAGACCCAGTACTTC
>TRBJ2-5|TRBD1|NA|TRBV3-1
CASSHDRGNQETQYF
TGTGCCAGCAGCCACGACAGGGGAAACCAAGAGACCCAGTACTTC
>TRBJ2-7|NA|NA|TRBV15
CATSTDPGPTEQYF
TGTGCCACCAGCACCGACCCGGGACCGACCGAGCAGTACTTC
>TRBJ1-6|NA|NA|TRBV5-1
CASRGGYDNSPLHF
TGCGCCAGCAGAGGGGGGTACGATAATTCACCCCTCCACTTT